This is a list of T cell receptor beta chains from one sample in a study of T cells in Graves' hyperthyroidism and ophthalmopathy. Each CDR3 protein is one row after TCRdb ran MiXCR on the multiplex PCR reads. The sample holds 390,000 or so distinct CDR3 sequences, roughly 14% seen once. Sequencing used blood. The receptors stem from a man aged 18 to 30 with Graves' ophthalmopathy. The CDR3 runs from the conserved cysteine through the conserved F or W. Each record gives: D gene, V gene, clone size, J gene, CDR3 DNA, CDR3 protein. A D gene is named only where the DNA matches it firmly. Only part of the rows carry a size: once, few, many, or a class if the clone is expanded.

d_call: NA; v_call: TRBV18; clone_size: few; j_call: TRBJ1-2; cdr3_nt: TGTGCCAGCTCACCGCGACAGGCGATCCCCAACTATGGCTACACCTTC; cdr3_aa: CASSPRQAIPNYGYTF
d_call: NA; v_call: TRBV5-1; clone_size: once; j_call: TRBJ2-7; cdr3_nt: TGCGCCAGCAGCCTTCTGGTGAGGAGCTCCTACGAGCAGTACTTC; cdr3_aa: CASSLLVRSSYEQYF
d_call: NA; v_call: TRBV24-1; clone_size: few; j_call: TRBJ2-7; cdr3_nt: TGTGCCACCAGTGGAGTCCTACTGAGCGAGCAGTACTTC; cdr3_aa: CATSGVLLSEQYF
d_call: NA; v_call: TRBV20-1; clone_size: many; j_call: TRBJ1-6; cdr3_nt: TGCAGTGCTAGAACCGGGGGGGGGTTAGGTTCACCCCTCCACTTT; cdr3_aa: CSARTGGGLGSPLHF
d_call: TRBD2; v_call: TRBV6-1; clone_size: NA; j_call: TRBJ2-3; cdr3_nt: TGTGCCAGCAAGAAGGGTGGACTAGTATACGATACGCAGTATTTT; cdr3_aa: CASKKGGLVYDTQYF
d_call: NA; v_call: TRBV20-1; clone_size: NA; j_call: TRBJ2-2; cdr3_nt: TGCAGTGCTTCCCGTGGCAGGGGATCCGGGGAGCTGTTTTTT; cdr3_aa: CSASRGRGSGELFF
d_call: TRBD1; v_call: TRBV5-1; clone_size: many; j_call: TRBJ2-7; cdr3_nt: TGCGCCAGCAGCGGGGGACAGGGGGCGGGCGAGCAGTACTTC; cdr3_aa: CASSGGQGAGEQYF
d_call: NA; v_call: TRBV20-1; clone_size: many; j_call: TRBJ2-5; cdr3_nt: TGCAGTGCTAGAGATACTGGGCTAGCGAACGGGGCCCAGTACTTC; cdr3_aa: CSARDTGLANGAQYF
d_call: NA; v_call: TRBV15; clone_size: many; j_call: TRBJ2-7; cdr3_nt: TGTGCCACCTCTAGAGGGTTGGACGAGCAGTACTTC; cdr3_aa: CATSRGLDEQYF
d_call: NA; v_call: TRBV6-1; clone_size: many; j_call: TRBJ2-3; cdr3_nt: TGTGCCAGCAGTTGGATCCCTACAGATACGCAGTATTTT; cdr3_aa: CASSWIPTDTQYF
d_call: NA; v_call: TRBV3-1; clone_size: many; j_call: TRBJ1-1; cdr3_nt: TGTGCCAGCAGCCCCGATTGGGGGGCCACTGAAGCTTTCTTT; cdr3_aa: CASSPDWGATEAFF
d_call: NA; v_call: TRBV12-3/TRBV12-4; clone_size: NA; j_call: TRBJ2-1; cdr3_nt: TGTGCCAGCAGTTTCACCTCCCCGAGCTCCTACAATGAGCAGTTCTTC; cdr3_aa: CASSFTSPSSYNEQFF
d_call: NA; v_call: TRBV5-1; clone_size: few; j_call: TRBJ1-2; cdr3_nt: TGCGCCAGCAGCTTGTACAGTAACTATGGCTACACCTTC; cdr3_aa: CASSLYSNYGYTF
d_call: TRBD1; v_call: TRBV7-8; clone_size: many; j_call: TRBJ2-7; cdr3_nt: TGTGCCAGCAGATTAGGGGACAGGGAAAGCCACGAGCAGTACTTC; cdr3_aa: CASRLGDRESHEQYF
d_call: NA; v_call: TRBV3-1; clone_size: NA; j_call: TRBJ2-1; cdr3_nt: TGTGCCAGCAGCCAAGGGGGACACAATGAGCAGTTCTTC; cdr3_aa: CASSQGGHNEQFF
d_call: NA; v_call: TRBV15; clone_size: NA; j_call: TRBJ2-5; cdr3_nt: TGTGCCACCAGCAGAGCCCCCCAGGGGACAGAGACCCAGTACTTC; cdr3_aa: CATSRAPQGTETQYF
d_call: TRBD2; v_call: TRBV12-3/TRBV12-4; clone_size: many; j_call: TRBJ2-4; cdr3_nt: TGTGCCAGCTTTCAGAACAACGAAGGGGCCGCGGGGGAGGCCAAAAACATTCAGTACTTC; cdr3_aa: CASFQNNEGAAGEAKNIQYF
d_call: NA; v_call: TRBV20-1; clone_size: many; j_call: TRBJ2-7; cdr3_nt: TGCAGTGCTAGAGGGCTGCGGGAAAGCTCCTACGAGCAGTACTTC; cdr3_aa: CSARGLRESSYEQYF
d_call: TRBD2; v_call: TRBV11-2; clone_size: NA; j_call: TRBJ2-1; cdr3_nt: TGTGCCAGCACCCTCACCGGGACTATTTACAATGAGCAGTTCTTC; cdr3_aa: CASTLTGTIYNEQFF
d_call: NA; v_call: TRBV28; clone_size: NA; j_call: TRBJ1-4; cdr3_nt: TGTGCCAGCAGACGGTCGCCTAATGAAAAACTGTTTTTT; cdr3_aa: CASRRSPNEKLFF